The entry that follows covers one T cell receptor beta chain sequence. The data are from a study of blood T cells in healthy people across ages. Every donor provided 9.5 to 10 milliliters of peripheral blood. Primed by a sample-barcoded 5' primer and a J-beta primer mix, a second PCR proceeded for about 7 to 12 cycles. MiXCR was run by TCRdb on the 5' RACE reads, yielding one entry per CDR3 protein. The sample has more than 800,000 distinct CDR3 sequences, 29% seen once. Specimen: blood. This receptor was identified in a woman older than 75 in good health.

CDR3 region: CATRPPSGGGGELFF. The CDR3 nucleotides read TGTGCCACCAGGCCGCCCTCGGGGGGAGGCGGGGAGCTGTTTTTT. The chain recombines TRBV24-1 with TRBJ2-2; 7 nucleotides line up with TRBD2. CDR1 is KGHDR, CDR2 SFDVKD, per germline. The CDR3 sequence is 15 residues long. The trim removed 7 bases at V and 7 bases at J, leaving 11 bases unmatched.